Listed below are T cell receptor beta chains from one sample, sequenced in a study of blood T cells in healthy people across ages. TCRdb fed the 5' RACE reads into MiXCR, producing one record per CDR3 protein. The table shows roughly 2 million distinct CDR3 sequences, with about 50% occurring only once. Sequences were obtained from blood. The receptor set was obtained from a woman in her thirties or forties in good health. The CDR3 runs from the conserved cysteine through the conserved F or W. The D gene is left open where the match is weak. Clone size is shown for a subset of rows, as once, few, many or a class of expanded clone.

TGCAGTGCTAGGGGCGGGGGGATCACAGATACGCAGTATTTT	CSARGGGITDTQYF	-	TRBJ2-3	TRBV20-1	TRBD2
TGCGCCAGCAGTCAGGGGAATCGGAATTCACCCCTCCACTTT	CASSQGNRNSPLHF	few	TRBJ1-6	TRBV4-1	-
TGTGCCAGCAGGAGAGCCGGGACAGGGAATAATGAGCAGTTCTTC	CASRRAGTGNNEQFF	few	TRBJ2-1	TRBV6-5	TRBD1
TGCGCCAGCAGCCAAGGGGAACGGGTTAAGTGGACAGATACGCAGTATTTT	CASSQGERVKWTDTQYF	-	TRBJ2-3	TRBV4-1	-
TGTGCCAGCAGTTACGGAAAAAGAACCATAAACAATGAGCAGTTCTTC	CASSYGKRTINNEQFF	-	TRBJ2-1	TRBV6-2/TRBV6-3	-
TGTGCCAACTCTCTGACAGGGTCTGGCATTCAGTACTTC	CANSLTGSGIQYF	-	TRBJ2-4	TRBV2	TRBD1
TGCGCCAGCAGCCGAGATGCAACAGGGGAGAATTCACCCCTCCACTTT	CASSRDATGENSPLHF	-	TRBJ1-6	TRBV4-3	TRBD1
TGTGCCACGGCGAATGGTCGCGGCTACACCTTC	CATANGRGYTF	-	TRBJ1-2	TRBV24-1	-
TGCAGTGCTAGCCTGAATCCGAACACCGGGGAGCTGTTTTTT	CSASLNPNTGELFF	-	TRBJ2-2	TRBV20-1	-
TGTGCCAGCAGCTTGGGTTTGCGGACAGGGGGCTTAGCCAAAAACATTCAGTACTTC	CASSLGLRTGGLAKNIQYF	-	TRBJ2-4	TRBV5-4	TRBD1
TGTGCCAGCAGCATAGGAGGGGGTAATGAAAAACTGTTTTTT	CASSIGGGNEKLFF	-	TRBJ1-4	TRBV7-9	-
TGCGCCAGCAGCTTCGGCAAGCCGGGCACAGATACGCAGTATTTT	CASSFGKPGTDTQYF	-	TRBJ2-3	TRBV5-1	-
TGTGCCAGCAGCTTAATGAGGGGAGATACGCAGTATTTT	CASSLMRGDTQYF	-	TRBJ2-3	TRBV7-2	-
TGCAGTGCTAGACAGCGGGGGGGCCCGAGCACAGATACGCAGTATTTT	CSARQRGGPSTDTQYF	-	TRBJ2-3	TRBV20-1	TRBD2
TGTGCCAGCAGCTTAGCTCCATGGCCTACGCAGTATTTT	CASSLAPWPTQYF	-	TRBJ2-3	TRBV7-2	-
TGCAGTGCCTCCTGGCAGGGGGGCGAGCAGTACTTC	CSASWQGGEQYF	few	TRBJ2-7	TRBV20-1	-
TGTGCCACCAGCGTCCGGGACACCCTCACAGATACGCAGTATTTT	CATSVRDTLTDTQYF	once	TRBJ2-3	TRBV24-1	-
TGTGCCAGCAGCCCAAACCGTCTGAGCACAGATACGCAGTATTTT	CASSPNRLSTDTQYF	-	TRBJ2-3	TRBV7-2	-
TGCAGTGCTAGAGAGGGGCCGGGGAGGAAGACCCAGTACTTC	CSAREGPGRKTQYF	-	TRBJ2-5	TRBV20-1	-
TGCGCCAGCAGCCAAAATCTAGTCGGGGGGAACGGCGATGAGCAGTTCTTC	CASSQNLVGGNGDEQFF	-	TRBJ2-1	TRBV4-3	TRBD2